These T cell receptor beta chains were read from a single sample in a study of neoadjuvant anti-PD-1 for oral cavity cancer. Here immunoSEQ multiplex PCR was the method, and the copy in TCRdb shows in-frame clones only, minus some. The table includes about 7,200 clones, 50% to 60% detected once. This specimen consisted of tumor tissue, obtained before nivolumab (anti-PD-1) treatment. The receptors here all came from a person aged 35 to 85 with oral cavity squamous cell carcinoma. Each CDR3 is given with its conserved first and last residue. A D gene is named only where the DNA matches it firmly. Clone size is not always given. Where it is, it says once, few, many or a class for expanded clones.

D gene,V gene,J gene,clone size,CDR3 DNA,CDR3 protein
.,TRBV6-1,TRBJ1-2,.,TGTGCCAGCAGTGTATGGGGTACCTACGCTAACTATGGCTACACCTTC,CASSVWGTYANYGYTF
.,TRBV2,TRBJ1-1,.,TGTGCCAGCAGTAACAGGGTCGTGAACACTGAAGCTTTCTTT,CASSNRVVNTEAFF
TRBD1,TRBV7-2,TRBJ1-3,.,TGTGCCAGCAGCTTCTCCTTACAGGGGGCTGGAAACACCATATATTTT,CASSFSLQGAGNTIYF
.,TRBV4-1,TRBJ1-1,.,TGCGCCAGCAGCCAGTCCCCCAGGGGGAACACTGAAGCTTTCTTT,CASSQSPRGNTEAFF
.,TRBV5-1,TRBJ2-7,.,TGCGCCAGCAGCTTGCAGCCGGCCTACGAGCAGTACTTC,CASSLQPAYEQYF
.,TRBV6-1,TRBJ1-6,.,TGTGCCAGCAGTCTCAACCCGGGCGATTCACCCCTCCACTTT,CASSLNPGDSPLHF
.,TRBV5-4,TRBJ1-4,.,TGTGCCAGCAGCCTCAATGAAAAACTGTTTTTT,CASSLNEKLFF
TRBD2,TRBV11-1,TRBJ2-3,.,TGTGCCAGCAGCTTAGGTCTCGGCGGGGGGGCCGGAGATACGCAGTATTTT,CASSLGLGGGAGDTQYF
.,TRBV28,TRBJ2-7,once,TGTGCCAGCAGCCGTCGACTCGCCCTTTTGGGCTACGAGCAGTACTTC,CASSRRLALLGYEQYF
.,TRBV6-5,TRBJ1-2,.,TGTGCCAGCAGTTACGGAGGGAATGGCTACACCTTC,CASSYGGNGYTF